This TCR beta chain was sequenced for a study of T-cell reconstitution after alpha-beta-depleted transplantation in children. Unique molecular identifiers were incorporated into the prepared TCRbeta library. TCRdb re-analysed the PCR reads in MiXCR, keeping a single row per CDR3 protein. Among roughly 500,000 distinct CDR3 sequences, approximately 32% were seen once, and the ten largest hold under 3%. Germline V gene data show CDR1 as MDHEN and CDR2 as SYDVKM. The CDR3 runs 16 residues. V gave up 4 bases and J gave up 0 bases, with 13 bases separating them. This clonotype came up a few times. The clonotype comes from a human donor who donated a stem cell graft to a child with aplastic anemia. The sample in question was PBMCs from the stem cell graft donor, obtained from the stem cell graft. The chain is built from TRBV28 and TRBJ2-4, with D possibly TRBD1 on 5 matching bases. CDR3 in amino acids: CASSSRQPLAKNIQYF. Written as DNA, the CDR3 is TGTGCCAGCAGTTCTAGACAGCCTTTAGCCAAAAACATTCAGTACTTC.